This passage covers 27 T cell receptor beta chains from one sample sequenced in a study of CD8+ T cells in alopecia areata. This sample's treatment: oral pan-JAK inhibitor, 5-10 mg twice daily. After isolation, RNA underwent reverse transcription to generate cDNA as the sequencing template. Repertoires were generated with immunoSEQ multiplex PCR, while TCRdb's copy carries only in-frame clones and drops some. The sample includes nearly 200,000 clones, 58% seen only once; the top ten take under 7%. The sequenced sample was CD4+ T cells sorted from blood, obtained at week 24, from a patient treated with tofacitinib. These receptors came from a human donor with alopecia areata.

This sequence joins TRBV30 and TRBJ1-2; TRBD1 agrees at 9 bases. The CDR3 loop spans 14 amino acids. CDR1 GTSNPN and CDR2 SVGIG come from the germline V gene (reference sequence). V lost 3 bases to trimming and J lost 6 bases; unmatched junction nucleotides: 8. The CDR3 protein is CAWSPGQGIDGYTF. The CDR3 DNA reads as TGTGCCTGGAGCCCGGGACAGGGAATTGATGGCTACACCTTC.

J is TRBJ1-4 and V is TRBV29-1; D perhaps matches TRBD1 (5 bases). Between the trimmed V and J ends, which lost 2 bases and 7 bases, there was a span of 11 bases. The CDR3 extends over 13 amino acids. Germline loops: CDR1 SQVTM, CDR2 ANQGSEA. The CDR3 reads CSVESRAGEKLFF. The CDR3 DNA sequence: TGCAGCGTTGAATCCAGGGCCGGTGAAAAACTGTTTTTT.

This chain joins TRBV4-1 and TRBJ2-1; the match to TRBD2 covers 11 bases. The CDR3 has 15 residues. Trimming removed 4 bases from V and 8 bases from J; junction bases left unmatched: 7. The germline V gene has CDR1 MGHRA and CDR2 YSYEKL. The CDR3 here is CASSLTSGRWDEQFF. DNA for the CDR3: TGCGCCAGCAGCCTAACTAGCGGGAGATGGGATGAGCAGTTCTTC.

This clone was detected once. This chain connects TRBV4-1 to TRBJ2-1; tentatively, D is TRBD2 (5 bases). The CDR3 covers 16 residues. The V gene lost 3 bases and the J gene lost 4 bases, with 16 bases spanning the gap. CDR1 is MGHRA, CDR2 YSYEKL, per germline. The CDR3 region is CASSQDYSASYNEQFF. The CDR3 DNA sequence: TGCGCCAGCAGCCAGGATTATAGCGCATCATACAATGAGCAGTTCTTC.

This chain connects TRBV29-1 to TRBJ2-7; D possibly corresponds to TRBD1 (5 bases). The germline V gene has CDR1 SQVTM and CDR2 ANQGSEA. The CDR3 is 15 amino acids. V gave up 6 bases and J gave up 0 bases, with 18 bases separating them. For the CDR3, the DNA is TGCAGCGTCAAGGATTCCAGGGCCCCCTCCTACGAGCAGTACTTC. Protein: CSVKDSRAPSYEQYF.

The chain combines TRBV7-2 with TRBJ2-1, with 10 nucleotides matching TRBD2. The CDR3 loop spans 13 amino acids. V lost 5 bases, J lost 7 bases, and 2 bases stayed unmatched. Germline CDR1 is SGHTA and CDR2 is FQGNSA. The CDR3 nucleotides read TGTGCCAGCAGCCCACTAGCGGGAAATGAGCAGTTCTTC. Amino acid sequence: CASSPLAGNEQFF.

This chain uses TRBV28 with TRBJ2-1; 8 positions match TRBD1. CDR3 length: 19 amino acids. Trimming removed 3 bases from V and 7 bases from J; junction bases left unmatched: 20. The germline CDR1 and CDR2 sequences are MDHEN and SYDVKM. The DNA of the CDR3 is TGTGCCAGCAGTTTTCATTTTGGGGCCGCAGGGGGCTCTACGAATGAGCAGTTCTTC. Amino acid sequence: CASSFHFGAAGGSTNEQFF.

The V gene is TRBV9, the J gene TRBJ2-3; D is unresolved. The CDR3 loop spans 14 amino acids. Germline V gene data show CDR1 as SGDLS and CDR2 as YYNGEE. Trimming removed 3 bases at V and 0 bases at J, with 8 bases between. CDR3 sequence (DNA): TGTGCCAGCAGCGCTCGGGCTAGCACAGATACGCAGTATTTT. It translates to CASSARASTDTQYF.

This clone has only a few counts. The chain couples TRBV5-1 to TRBJ2-7; D not resolved. Between the trimmed V and J ends, which lost 4 bases and 0 bases, there was a span of 2 bases. CDR1 and CDR2 (germline): SGHRS, YFSETQ. The CDR3 contains 11 residues. The CDR3: CASSVSYEQYF. CDR3 DNA sequence: TGCGCCAGCAGCGTCTCCTACGAGCAGTACTTC.

The chain links TRBV2 to TRBJ1-5; 7 nucleotides align to TRBD1. CDR3 size: 15 residues. J was trimmed by 6 bases and V by 8 bases; bases with no gene match: 13. From germline, CDR1 is SNHLY and CDR2 FYNNEI. The CDR3 nucleotides read TGTGCCAGCCGTCAGACAGGGTCGAGCGGTCAGCCCCAGCATTTT. It encodes CASRQTGSSGQPQHF.

This sequence joins TRBV19 and TRBJ2-7; tentative D call: TRBD2 (6 bases). V was clipped by 1 base and J by 6 bases, with 16 bases between them. The germline V gene has CDR1 LNHDA and CDR2 SQIVND (reference sequence). The CDR3 contains 15 residues. The CDR3 sequence: CASSIGEEGTGEQYF. The CDR3 DNA is TGTGCCAGTAGTATAGGAGAGGAGGGAACCGGCGAGCAGTACTTC.

The chain employs TRBV19 and TRBJ1-6; possibly TRBD1 for D (5 bases). This CDR3 comprises 12 residues. The germline V gene encodes CDR1 LNHDA and CDR2 SQIVND (reference sequence). V lost 5 bases to trimming and J lost 8 bases, with 7 bases between them. This CDR3 is CASSVQDSPLHF. Written as DNA, the CDR3 is TGTGCCAGTAGTGTACAGGATTCACCCCTCCACTTT. Looking up the rest from reference TRBV19 and TRBJ1-6 gives the full variable domain: DGGITQSPKYLFRKEGQNVTLSCEQNLNHDAMYWYRQDPGQGLRLIYYSQIVNDFQKGDIAEGYSVSREKKESFPLTVTSAQKNPTAFYLCASSVQDSPLHFGNGTRLTVT.

This clone has a count of ten or more. The chain couples TRBV21-1 to TRBJ1-2; the table's D call, TRBD1, was not checked against the DNA. TRBV21-1 is a listed pseudogene. This CDR3 is 15 amino acids long. CDR3 sequence: CASSKNGRQPYGYTF. The CDR3, as DNA: TGTGCCAGCAGCAAAAACGGTCGACAGCCCTATGGCTACACCTTC.

The sample holds a few counts of this clone. The rearrangement joins TRBV25-1 to TRBJ2-5; possible D gene TRBD2, 6 bases. Trimming took off 9 bases at V and 2 bases at J, with 13 bases between the two ends. Per germline, CDR1 MGHDK and CDR2 SYGVNS. This CDR3 has 13 amino acids. CDR3 in DNA: TGTGCCAGACCGCGGGACTTACAAGAGACCCAGTACTTC. The encoded protein is CARPRDLQETQYF.

The table lists this clone with a count of one. V and J are TRBV30 and TRBJ1-1; TRBD1 matches 9 bases. Germline assignment: CDR1 GTSNPN and CDR2 SVGIG (reference sequence). CDR3 length: 16 amino acids. J lost 5 bases, V lost 1 base, and 11 bases had no gene match. CDR3 sequence: CAWSGGTGRVGTEAFF. The CDR3 nucleotides are TGTGCCTGGAGTGGCGGGACAGGGAGAGTTGGGACTGAAGCTTTCTTT.

CDR3 loop: CASSLPPGYNEQFF. The CDR3, as DNA: TGTGCCAGCAGTTTACCGCCGGGATACAATGAGCAGTTCTTC. The chain couples TRBV28 to TRBJ2-1, with D maybe TRBD2 (5 bases). The CDR3 runs 14 residues. Germline values: CDR1 MDHEN, CDR2 SYDVKM. Trimming took off 2 bases at V and 4 bases at J, with 9 bases between the two ends.

This rearrangement joins TRBV29-1 to TRBJ2-5, with D maybe TRBD2 (5 bases). V was trimmed by 6 bases and J by 4 bases, leaving 12 bases between them. The CDR3 covers 12 residues. The germline CDR1 and CDR2 sequences are SQVTM and ANQGSEA. The CDR3 sequence: CSVESGPETQYF. In DNA form, the CDR3 reads TGCAGCGTCGAGAGCGGCCCAGAGACCCAGTACTTC.

The chain carries TRBV19 and TRBJ2-7; 7 bases map to TRBD1. Germline V gives CDR1 LNHDA, CDR2 SQIVND (reference sequence). J lost 6 bases, V lost 3 bases, and 8 bases had no gene match. This CDR3 spans 14 amino acids. Here the CDR3 reads CASSITGDPSEQYF. The CDR3 DNA reads TGTGCCAGTAGTATCACAGGGGATCCCTCCGAGCAGTACTTC.

This clone has just a few counts. The chain couples TRBV2 to TRBJ1-2, with a weak D call TRBD1 (6 bases). V shed 4 bases and J shed 8 bases, with 14 bases lying between them. Germline assignment: CDR1 SNHLY and CDR2 FYNNEI. The CDR3 is 13 residues long. CDR3 amino acids: CASSVRGDAGYTF. CDR3 nucleotides: TGTGCCAGCAGTGTTAGGGGGGATGCGGGCTACACCTTC.

The chain joins TRBV29-1 to TRBJ1-1, with D possibly TRBD1 on 5 matching bases. CDR1 SQVTM and CDR2 ANQGSEA come from the germline V gene. CDR3 length: 13 amino acids. V shed 1 base and J shed 3 bases, with 9 bases lying between them. The CDR3 loop is CSVEGGRDTEAFF. DNA of the CDR3: TGCAGCGTTGAAGGGGGCAGGGACACTGAAGCTTTCTTT.

This clone appeared a single time. V gene TRBV30 combines with J gene TRBJ2-7, with 11 bases matching TRBD1. V gave up 0 bases and J gave up 2 bases; unmatched junction bases: 3. The CDR3 is made up of 15 amino acids. The germline V gene has CDR1 GTSNPN and CDR2 SVGIG (reference sequence). The CDR3 sequence: CAWSVGQGAPYEQYF. The DNA of the CDR3 is TGTGCCTGGAGTGTCGGACAGGGGGCGCCCTACGAGCAGTACTTC.

The chain is built from TRBV29-1 and TRBJ1-2, with 7 bases that match TRBD1. Germline V CDR1 and CDR2: SQVTM, ANQGSEA. The CDR3 contains 11 residues. V lost 5 bases to trimming and J lost 5 bases; unmatched junction nucleotides: 2. CDR3 sequence: CSVPTGYGYTF. The CDR3 DNA follows: TGCAGCGTTCCGACAGGGTATGGCTACACCTTC.

This clone appeared a single time. The V and J genes are TRBV5-1 and TRBJ2-5, with 8 nucleotides matching TRBD2. V was clipped by 4 bases and J by 0 bases; unmatched bases: 5. CDR1 and CDR2 from the germline V gene are SGHRS and YFSETQ. The CDR3 contains 15 residues. CDR3 amino acids: CASSSSGVYQETQYF. The CDR3 DNA follows: TGCGCCAGCAGCAGTAGCGGGGTATACCAAGAGACCCAGTACTTC.

The chain has TRBV5-1 and TRBJ1-5; no clear D. The CDR3 is made up of 13 amino acids. CDR1 SGHRS and CDR2 YFSETQ come from the germline V gene. Trimming cost V 2 bases and J 4 bases, with 7 bases left between them. This CDR3 reads CASSFGQNQPQHF. DNA of the CDR3: TGCGCCAGCAGCTTTGGCCAGAATCAGCCCCAGCATTTT.

In its sample, this clone was seen once. The J gene is TRBJ1-5, the V gene TRBV7-9; tentatively, D is TRBD1 (5 bases). The CDR3 loop spans 14 amino acids. The V and J ends lost 4 bases and 3 bases respectively, with 10 bases between them. From germline, CDR1 is SEHNR and CDR2 FQNEAQ (reference sequence). The CDR3 here is CASSWDGPNQPQHF. The DNA for the CDR3 is TGTGCCAGCAGCTGGGACGGGCCCAATCAGCCCCAGCATTTT. The entire variable domain, with the rest obtained from reference TRBV7-9 and TRBJ1-5, is as follows: DTGVSQNPRHKITKRGQNVTFRCDPISEHNRLYWYRQTLGQGPEFLTYFQNEAQLEKSRLLSDRFSAERPKGSFSTLEIQRTEQGDSAMYLCASSWDGPNQPQHFGDGTRLSIL.

The chain has TRBV16 and TRBJ2-7; perhaps TRBD2 as D (6 bases). V was cut by 0 bases and J by 3 bases, with 12 bases left in between. The CDR3 is 15 amino acids. CDR1 is KGHSY, CDR2 FQNENV, per germline. The CDR3: CASSQSSTAGYEQYF. The CDR3 region has the DNA TGTGCCAGCAGCCAATCTAGCACAGCGGGCTACGAGCAGTACTTC.

This clone is classed as medium-sized. The chain is built from TRBV29-1 and TRBJ2-7; D is possibly TRBD1 (5 bases). Trimming cost V 5 bases and J 0 bases, with 8 bases left between them. The CDR3 consists of 12 residues. In germline, CDR1 is SQVTM, CDR2 ANQGSEA. The CDR3 DNA sequence: TGCAGCGTTACAGGAGACTCCTACGAGCAGTACTTC. This codes for CSVTGDSYEQYF.